This TCR beta chain was identified during a study of early T cells in non-severe SARS-CoV-2 infection. Whole-study context: Sequenced material consisted of bulk RNA (from unsorted whole blood), and chains were unpaired.

V dropped 4 bases and J dropped 7 bases, with 12 bases sitting between them. Germline V gene lookup returns CDR1 SGHRS and CDR2 YFSETQ. This CDR3 region has 14 residues. Researchers attached unique molecular identifiers to individual cDNA molecules. MiXCR, run by TCRdb on the 5' RACE reads, gives a single entry per CDR3 protein. The sample includes tens of thousands of distinct CDR3 sequences, 9% to 15% of them seen just once. With regard to this clonotype: What it binds is unknown.

Points from the study as a whole: Missing private and CD4 specificities, VDJdb matching favored anti-spike CD8 responses.

The TCR originated in an adult who was a healthcare worker with PCR-confirmed SARS-CoV-2 infection or an uninfected control (not recorded which). The chain joins TRBV5-1 to TRBJ1-6, with a possible D match to TRBD1 (6 bases). The sequenced sample was whole blood. CDR3 coding DNA: TGCGCCAGCAGCGGTGGGACAACGAATTCACCCCTCCACTTT. Translated, it gives CASSGGTTNSPLHF. The full variable domain, rest sourced from reference TRBV5-1 and TRBJ1-6, is KAGVTQTPRYLIKTRGQQVTLSCSPISGHRSVSWYQQTPGQGLQFLFEYFSETQRNKGNFPGRFSGRQFSNSRSEMNVSTLELGDSALYLCASSGGTTNSPLHFGNGTRLTVT.